Below, 2 T cell receptor beta chains from the same sample are listed, as sequenced in a study of blood T cell repertoires in COVID-19. Assay: immunoSEQ multiplex PCR; the TCRdb copy retains only in-frame clones and omits some. The table lists about 200,000 clones, approximately 78% of them singletons. Sequencing was done on a sample of peripheral blood. The source is a woman of 80 years or more with acute or convalescent COVID-19.

CDR3 nucleotide sequence: TGTGCCAGTAGCCTTTCCGGGACATCAGCGAACACCGGGGAGCTGTTTTTT. Protein product: CASSLSGTSANTGELFF. The chain carries TRBV19 and TRBJ2-2, with a weak D call TRBD1 (6 bases). This CDR3 region has 17 residues. Trimming took 6 bases from V and 0 from J, leaving 17 bases between them. Germline V gene data show CDR1 as LNHDA and CDR2 as SQIVND (reference sequence).

This chain links TRBV6-4 with TRBJ2-7; TRBD2 is a possible D gene (6 bases). Trimming left V 10 bases short and J 2 bases short, with 15 bases between. Germline V gives CDR1 MRHNA, CDR2 SNTAGT. This CDR3 comprises 13 residues. In DNA, the CDR3 is TGTGCCATCGGCGGGCGGGATACCTACGAGCAGTACTTC. Protein sequence: CAIGGRDTYEQYF.